The clone carrying this T cell receptor (beta chain) was seen more than once but under ten times. What it recognizes is unknown. The record originates from a study of CD8 T cells in ankylosing spondylitis. V shed 7 bases and J shed 7 bases, with 11 bases lying between them. Germline CDR1 and CDR2: SQVTM and ANQGSEA. The CDR3 spans 11 residues. Libraries for TCR beta were made by quantitative 5'-RACE with molecular barcodes. TCRdb reprocessed the 5' RACE reads via MiXCR and lists one record per CDR3 protein. The sample lists approximately 540,000 distinct CDR3 sequences; approximately 12% were seen once. Findings and limits, study-wide: Disease-linked clones reportedly showed significant enrichment in matched ankylosing spondylitis synovial fluid. A TCR beta motif of eight or nine highly homologous variants seemed to mark ankylosing spondylitis blood. Disease-linked clones displayed a CD8+ phenotype and appeared relatively rarely in peripheral blood.

The chain couples TRBV29-1 to TRBJ2-1; D remains ambiguous. The receptor was isolated from a male donor with ankylosing spondylitis. Material for sequencing was blood, either unsorted or a sorted T cell fraction (not recorded which). For the CDR3, the DNA is TGCAGCGCCGGACGGACGAATGAGCAGTTCTTC. Encoded protein: CSAGRTNEQFF.